This T cell receptor beta chain emerged from a study of T-cell memory formation after mild COVID-19. Per germline, CDR1 MGHRA and CDR2 YSYEKL. The CDR3 totals 16 residues. V dropped 2 bases and J dropped 3; count of bases not matched to a gene: 6. TCRdb reprocessed the 5' RACE reads with MiXCR, giving one entry per CDR3 protein. This table has under 550,000 distinct CDR3 sequences, 18% appearing once. This clonotype was counted only a few times. Sequencing used PBMCs or a T cell subset sorted from them (not recorded which). The TCR sequence derives from a man between 18 and 35 years old who had mild COVID-19 (a few samples of this study predate the infection). Cell type and time point are not known. The chain employs TRBV4-1 and TRBJ2-1; 8 bases agree with TRBD2. The CDR3 nucleotides are TGCGCCAGCAGCCAAACGGGGCGGGGGGACTACAATGAGCAGTTCTTC. Residues: CASSQTGRGDYNEQFF.